This T cell receptor beta chain is from a study of tumor-infiltrating lymphocytes in localized non-small cell lung cancer. The CDR3 is 12 residues long. Germline CDR1 MNHEY, CDR2 SVGAGI. V gave up 7 bases and J gave up 8 bases, with 14 bases separating them. Whole-study findings and limits: Only some patients had TCR sequencing, depending on available tissue.

Clones were read by immunoSEQ multiplex PCR, and TCRdb kept only the in-frame ones, dropping some. The sample contains about 4,800 clones, roughly 95% of which appear only once. Remarks on this clone: Its antigen is not identified.

The chain carries TRBV6-5 and TRBJ1-2; D is perhaps TRBD1 (5 bases). Sequencing used uninvolved lung tissue not adjacent to the tumor. This receptor was identified in a human donor with non-small cell lung cancer. The CDR3 is CASTGVGEGYTF. The CDR3 DNA reads TGTGCCAGCACCGGCGTAGGGGAAGGCTACACCTTC.